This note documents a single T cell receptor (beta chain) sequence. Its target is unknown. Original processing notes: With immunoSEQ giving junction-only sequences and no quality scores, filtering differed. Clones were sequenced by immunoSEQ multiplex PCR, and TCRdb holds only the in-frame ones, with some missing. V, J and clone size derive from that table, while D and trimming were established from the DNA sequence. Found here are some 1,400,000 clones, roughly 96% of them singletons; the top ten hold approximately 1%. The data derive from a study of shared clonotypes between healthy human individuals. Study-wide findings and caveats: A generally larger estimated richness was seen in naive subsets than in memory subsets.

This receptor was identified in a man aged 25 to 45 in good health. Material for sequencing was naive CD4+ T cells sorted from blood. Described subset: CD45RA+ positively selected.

The CDR3 sequence: CASSLRFGTNTNYGYTF. CDR3 coding DNA: TGTGCCAGCAGCTTGAGATTCGGGACAAATACTAACTATGGCTACACCTTC. V is TRBV5-6 and J is TRBJ1-2; possibly TRBD1 for D (6 bases). The CDR3 has 17 amino acids. V was clipped by 1 base and J by 0 bases, with 16 bases between them. Germline V gene data show CDR1 as SGHDT and CDR2 as YYEEEE.